These 22 T cell receptor beta chains were all obtained from the same sample, sequenced in a study of graft-versus-host responses after intestinal transplantation. Using immunoSEQ multiplex PCR, the repertoire was profiled, and TCRdb retains in-frame clones only, with some absent. Of 95,000 to 110,000 clones in the sample, over 75% are singletons; the top ten hold about 1%. Antigens for these TCRs are unknown. The material sequenced was unstimulated CD4+ T cells sorted from spleen or lymph node cells, taken before intestinal transplant. The origin of the receptors is a human donor who received an intestinal transplant.

This clone was detected only a few times. CDR3 sequence reads: CASSRTGRKYGYTF. CDR3 nucleotide sequence: TGTGCCAGCAGTAGGACAGGCCGCAAGTATGGCTACACCTTC. The genes are TRBV2 and TRBJ1-2; 7 bases map to TRBD1. CDR3 length equals 14 residues. With V trimmed by 5 bases and J by 5 bases, 8 bases remained unmatched. The germline CDR1 and CDR2 sequences are SNHLY and FYNNEI. The entire variable domain, with the rest obtained from reference TRBV2 and TRBJ1-2, is as follows: EPEVTQTPSHQVTQMGQEVILRCVPISNHLYFYWYRQILGQKVEFLVSFYNNEISEKSEIFDDQFSVERPDGSNFTLKIRSTKLEDSAMYFCASSRTGRKYGYTFGSGTRLTVV.

V usage is TRBV6-1 and J usage is TRBJ2-5; maybe TRBD1 (6 bases). The germline V gene has CDR1 MNHNS and CDR2 SASEGT. Trimming took off 4 bases at V and 4 bases at J, with 25 bases between the two ends. The CDR3 is 18 amino acids. The CDR3 loop is CASSARQVSRTSGETQYF. The CDR3 coding sequence is TGTGCCAGCAGTGCAAGACAGGTCTCCCGGACAAGTGGAGAGACCCAGTACTTC.

The gene calls are TRBV6-5 and TRBJ1-4; D uncertain. The CDR3 totals 14 residues. V was cut by 4 bases and J by 5 bases, with 11 bases left in between. Germline CDR1 MNHEY, CDR2 SVGAGI. DNA for the CDR3: TGTGCCAGCAGTTGGAGTAGGCGCAATGAAAAACTGTTTTTT. Amino acids: CASSWSRRNEKLFF.

The chain carries TRBV4-1 and TRBJ2-1, with D perhaps TRBD2 (5 bases). V was shortened by 1 base and J by 2 bases, with 15 bases between the two germline ends. The CDR3 is 17 residues long. Germline V gives CDR1 MGHRA, CDR2 YSYEKL. This chain's CDR3 is CASSQAEGLRPYNEQFF. The CDR3 bases are TGCGCCAGCAGCCAAGCCGAGGGCTTAAGACCCTACAATGAGCAGTTCTTC.

This clone has a handful of counts. The genes are TRBV6-5 and TRBJ1-3; weak D call: TRBD1 (5 bases). Per the germline V gene, CDR1 is MNHEY and CDR2 is SVGAGI. This CDR3 comprises 13 residues. The ends were cut back, 5 bases at V and 2 bases at J, with 7 bases in the middle. The CDR3 DNA is TGTGCCAGCAGTGCCAGGGCTGGAAACACCATATATTTT. This encodes CASSARAGNTIYF.

This chain links TRBV7-9 with TRBJ2-3; D gene ambiguous. CDR1 is SEHNR and CDR2 is FQNEAQ in the germline V gene (reference sequence). Trimming took off 3 bases at V and 3 bases at J, with 10 bases between the two ends. This CDR3 has 14 residues. For the CDR3, the DNA is TGTGCCAGCAGCTTTACATTGGTTACAGATACGCAGTATTTT. Its translation: CASSFTLVTDTQYF.

The V and J genes are TRBV6-1 and TRBJ1-1; TRBD1 aligns across 9 bases. Losses at the gene ends were 6 bases for V and 3 bases for J; bases not matched to a gene: 5. This CDR3 spans 14 amino acids. Germline V gene lookup returns CDR1 MNHNS and CDR2 SASEGT. The CDR3 spells CASRGTGRDTEAFF. The DNA of the CDR3 is TGTGCCAGCAGGGGGACAGGGCGGGACACTGAAGCTTTCTTT.

The chain joins TRBV6-5 to TRBJ1-2; tentatively, D is TRBD1 (6 bases). This CDR3 region has 12 residues. With 4 bases removed from V and 8 bases from J, the gap between germline ends came to 11 bases. Germline V gene data show CDR1 as MNHEY and CDR2 as SVGAGI. CDR3 coding DNA: TGTGCCAGCAGTTCTACGACAGGAGGCTACACCTTC. Amino acid sequence: CASSSTTGGYTF.

This chain links TRBV10-3 with TRBJ2-2; 15 positions agree with TRBD2. CDR3 length: 18 amino acids. The V and J ends lost 5 bases and 2 bases, in that order; junction bases with no gene match: 6. Germline CDR1 ENHRY, CDR2 SYGVKD. CDR3 in amino acids: CAISWTSGRAGNTGELFF. For the CDR3, the DNA is TGTGCCATCAGTTGGACTAGCGGGAGGGCCGGAAACACCGGGGAGCTGTTTTTT.

The V and J genes are TRBV27 and TRBJ1-2; D uncertain. CDR1 is MNHEY and CDR2 is SMNVEV in the germline V gene (reference sequence). Trimming removed 0 bases from V and 7 bases from J, with 9 bases in between. The CDR3 runs 13 residues. CDR3 DNA sequence: TGTGCCAGCAGTTTATCGGCGGGGTTTGGCTACACCTTC. Translated: CASSLSAGFGYTF.

This clone was recorded only once. This rearrangement joins TRBV19 to TRBJ1-5, with D unresolved. V was pared by 3 bases and J by 7 bases, with 10 bases between. From germline, CDR1 is LNHDA and CDR2 SQIVND (reference sequence). The length of the CDR3 is 13 residues. CDR3 DNA: TGTGCCAGTAGTATCTCGCTCAGGCAGCCCCAGCATTTT. Translating gives CASSISLRQPQHF.

The chain combines TRBV18 with TRBJ2-5; a weak D match, TRBD1 (6 bases). V lost 2 bases and J 0 bases, leaving 10 bases between the germline ends. This CDR3 is 15 amino acids long. Germline V gene data show CDR1 as KGHSH and CDR2 as LQKENI. CDR3 residues: CASSPLTGYQETQYF. The CDR3 DNA is TGTGCCAGCTCACCATTAACAGGGTACCAAGAGACCCAGTACTTC.

This clone was picked up a small number of times. The V and J genes are TRBV5-4 and TRBJ2-3, with 8 positions matching TRBD2. The ends lost 2 bases at V and 5 bases at J; junction bases unmatched: 4. The CDR3 loop spans 14 amino acids. Per germline, CDR1 SGHNT and CDR2 YYREEE (reference sequence). CDR3 sequence reads: CASSLAGAKDTQYF. In nucleotides, the CDR3 is TGTGCCAGCAGCTTAGCGGGAGCGAAAGATACGCAGTATTTT. The full variable domain, completed using reference TRBV5-4 and TRBJ2-3, is ETGVTQSPTHLIKTRGQQVTLRCSSQSGHNTVSWYQQALGQGPQFIFQYYREEENGRGNFPPRFSGLQFPNYSSELNVNALELDDSALYLCASSLAGAKDTQYFGPGTRLTVL.

The chain combines TRBV13 with TRBJ1-2, with D hard to call. Germline lookup yields CDR1 PRHDT and CDR2 FYEKMQ (reference sequence). The ends were cut back, 4 bases at V and 7 bases at J, with 16 bases in the middle. This CDR3 region has 14 residues. The DNA of the CDR3 is TGTGCCAGCAGCTCTTACGGCACGAAACGTGGCTACACCTTC. It specifies CASSSYGTKRGYTF.

The J gene is TRBJ1-2, the V gene TRBV2; 11 bases match TRBD1. Germline trimming cut 10 bases from V and 4 bases from J; bases unmatched to any gene: 14. This CDR3 region has 16 residues. Germline V gene data show CDR1 as SNHLY and CDR2 as FYNNEI. The CDR3 DNA sequence: TGTGCCACCCCAGGGACAGGGGGTCGACGCCTCTATGGCTACACCTTC. Translated, it gives CATPGTGGRRLYGYTF.

The J gene is TRBJ1-1, the V gene TRBV7-9; D is possibly TRBD1 (5 bases). The CDR3 runs 16 residues. Trimming took 5 bases from V and 1 from J, leaving 17 bases between them. The germline CDR1 and CDR2 sequences are SEHNR and FQNEAQ (reference sequence). CDR3 coding DNA: TGTGCCAGCAGCGGAGACACCGGGGGAGAGAACACTGAAGCTTTCTTT. Its protein product is CASSGDTGGENTEAFF.

The chain recombines TRBV7-2 with TRBJ2-3; D is unresolved. Trimming shortened V by 1 base and J by 4 bases, and 12 bases separated the two germline ends. CDR3 size: 15 residues. Germline CDR1 is SGHTA and CDR2 is FQGNSA. The CDR3 DNA reads TGTGCCAGCAGCTTAGAGGCCAGGCCCCCAGATACGCAGTATTTT. It codes for CASSLEARPPDTQYF.

The chain has TRBV2 and TRBJ1-2; D might be TRBD1 (6 bases). V was clipped by 5 bases and J by 7 bases, with 17 bases between them. Germline V gene data show CDR1 as SNHLY and CDR2 as FYNNEI. CDR3 length: 14 amino acids. In nucleotides, the CDR3 is TGTGCCAGCAGTCTGAACAGGGAGAGGGTTGGCTACACCTTC. Its protein product is CASSLNRERVGYTF.

This clone was counted once. This chain links TRBV19 with TRBJ1-3, with D unresolved. CDR3 length equals 16 residues. The V and J ends lost 2 bases and 0 bases respectively, with 11 bases between them. Looked up from germline, CDR1 is LNHDA and CDR2 is SQIVND (reference sequence). The CDR3 spells CASSIRPGLSGNTIYF. The CDR3 nucleotides are TGTGCCAGTAGTATAAGACCAGGTCTCTCTGGAAACACCATATATTTT.

The gene calls are TRBV9 and TRBJ1-1; TRBD1 aligns across 10 bases. There are 15 residues in the CDR3. Trimming removed 4 bases from V and 1 base from J; junction bases left unmatched: 4. Germline assignment: CDR1 SGDLS and CDR2 YYNGEE. Written as DNA, the CDR3 is TGTGCCAGCAGCCAAGGGGACAGGGGGAACACTGAAGCTTTCTTT. This sequence encodes CASSQGDRGNTEAFF.

The rearrangement joins TRBV7-9 to TRBJ2-1; 11 bases match TRBD2. The J segment lost 4 bases and the V segment lost 5 bases, leaving 7 bases of the junction unmatched. Germline V gene lookup returns CDR1 SEHNR and CDR2 FQNEAQ (reference sequence). The CDR3 has 16 residues. This CDR3 is CASSGVSGRGYNEQFF. CDR3 sequence (DNA): TGTGCCAGCAGCGGGGTTAGCGGGAGGGGTTACAATGAGCAGTTCTTC.

The CDR3 loop reads CASIGQENEQFF. The CDR3 nucleotides are TGTGCCAGCATCGGACAGGAGAATGAGCAGTTCTTC. This chain connects TRBV28 to TRBJ2-1; TRBD1 aligns across 7 bases. Germline CDR1 MDHEN, CDR2 SYDVKM. CDR3 length equals 12 residues. Losses at the gene ends were 7 bases for V and 7 bases for J; bases not matched to a gene: 4.